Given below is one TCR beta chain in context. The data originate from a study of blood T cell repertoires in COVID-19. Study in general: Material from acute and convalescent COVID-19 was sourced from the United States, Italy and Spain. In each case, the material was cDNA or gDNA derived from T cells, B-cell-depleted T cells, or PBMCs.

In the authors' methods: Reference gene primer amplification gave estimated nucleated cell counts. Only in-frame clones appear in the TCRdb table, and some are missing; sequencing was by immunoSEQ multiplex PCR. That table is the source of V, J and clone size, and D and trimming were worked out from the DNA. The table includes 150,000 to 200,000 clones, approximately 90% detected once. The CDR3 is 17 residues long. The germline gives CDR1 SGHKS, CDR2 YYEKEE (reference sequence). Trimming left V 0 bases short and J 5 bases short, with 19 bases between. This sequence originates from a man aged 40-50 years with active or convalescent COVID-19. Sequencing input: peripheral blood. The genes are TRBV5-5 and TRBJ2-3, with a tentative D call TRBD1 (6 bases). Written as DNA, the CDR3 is TGTGCCAGCAGCTTGGCAGGTGGGGGCTCTTGGGTAGATACGCAGTATTTT. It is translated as CASSLAGGGSWVDTQYF.